The 7 T cell receptor beta chains below were found in one sample sequenced in a study of blood T cell repertoires in COVID-19. Clones were read by immunoSEQ multiplex PCR, and TCRdb kept only the in-frame ones, dropping some. The sample includes approximately 160,000 clones, about 80% seen only once; the top ten take 13%. What was sequenced was peripheral blood. The receptors originated from a man aged 65-85 years who had recovered from COVID-19.

The chain combines TRBV6-5 with TRBJ1-2; D might be TRBD1 (6 bases). The ends were cut back, 10 bases at V and 0 bases at J, with 6 bases in the middle. Looked up from germline, CDR1 is MNHEY and CDR2 is SVGAGI. The CDR3 length is 11 residues. The CDR3 DNA is TGTGCCACAGGGGCTAACTATGGCTACACCTTC. Protein: CATGANYGYTF.

The chain combines TRBV6-1 with TRBJ2-5; D gene unclear. The CDR3 runs to 13 residues. The V end was cut by 1 base, the J end by 5 bases, with 8 bases between. CDR1 and CDR2 from the germline V gene are MNHNS and SASEGT. The CDR3 reads CASSEVIRETQYF. The CDR3 nucleotides read TGTGCCAGCAGTGAAGTGATACGGGAGACCCAGTACTTC.

This chain links TRBV6-5 with TRBJ1-4, with D perhaps TRBD1 (5 bases). V was clipped by 0 bases and J by 7 bases, with 12 bases between them. Germline lookup yields CDR1 MNHEY and CDR2 SVGAGI. This CDR3 is built from 15 residues. The CDR3 bases are TGTGCCAGCAGTTACTCGGGAGGGGTGGGTGAAAAACTGTTTTTT. Amino acid sequence: CASSYSGGVGEKLFF.

The chain uses TRBV6-1 and TRBJ2-7; D unclear. V was shortened by 1 base and J by 3 bases, with 7 bases between the two germline ends. In germline, CDR1 is MNHNS, CDR2 SASEGT. This CDR3 region has 13 residues. In DNA, the CDR3 is TGTGCCAGCAGTGAAGGGCAGATCTACGAGCAGTACTTC. It specifies CASSEGQIYEQYF.

The chain combines TRBV7-8 with TRBJ2-2; 9 nucleotides line up with TRBD2. The germline gives CDR1 SGHVS, CDR2 FQNEAQ. The trim removed 5 bases at V and 4 bases at J, leaving 8 bases unmatched. The CDR3 is 16 residues long. CDR3: CASSTGTSLGTGELFF. CDR3 in DNA: TGTGCCAGCAGCACTGGGACTAGCCTGGGCACCGGGGAGCTGTTTTTT.

The chain uses TRBV6-6 and TRBJ2-7; D is unclear. V shed 3 bases and J shed 3 bases, with 15 bases lying between them. The CDR3 length is 15 residues. Germline CDR1 and CDR2: MNHNY and SVGAGI (reference sequence). The CDR3 DNA sequence: TGTGCCAGCAGTTATCTCTCCCCCCGAGACTACGAGCAGTACTTC. It translates to CASSYLSPRDYEQYF.

The chain is built from TRBV6-1 and TRBJ2-7, with D uncertain. The germline V gene has CDR1 MNHNS and CDR2 SASEGT. V lost 0 bases and J 3 bases, leaving 6 bases between the germline ends. The CDR3 is 13 residues long. The DNA of the CDR3 is TGTGCCAGCAGTGAAGCTTCGGGCTACGAGCAGTACTTC. It yields the protein CASSEASGYEQYF.